A single sample is the source of the 11 T cell receptor beta chains below, sequenced in a study of PD-L1 blockade in urothelial cancer. Regarding time point: pretreatment peripheral blood. TCRdb's table, derived via immunoSEQ multiplex PCR, lists solely in-frame clones and lacks some. The sample records about 70,000 clones, roughly 90% being singletons. This specimen was PBMCs, taken around atezolizumab (anti-PD-L1) treatment. These receptors were taken from a man in his 70s with urothelial cancer.

The chain recombines TRBV27 with TRBJ2-1; no definite D call. The germline gives CDR1 MNHEY, CDR2 SMNVEV (reference sequence). Trimming shortened V by 3 bases and J by 9 bases, and 9 bases separated the two germline ends. CDR3 length equals 12 residues. The CDR3 DNA is TGTGCCAGCAGTTTCGCTAATAGTGAGCAGTTCTTC. This translates into CASSFANSEQFF.

The V gene is TRBV12-5, the J gene TRBJ1-5, with D possibly being TRBD1 (5 bases). Trimming took 5 bases from V and 1 from J, leaving 9 bases between them. Germline assignment: CDR1 LGHNT and CDR2 FRNRAP. CDR3 size: 14 residues. CDR3 sequence reads: CASGPGQSNQPQHF. The DNA of the CDR3 is TGTGCTAGTGGTCCCGGACAAAGCAATCAGCCCCAGCATTTT.

This chain uses TRBV4-2 with TRBJ2-6; D gene ambiguous. Trimming shortened V by 6 bases and J by 2 bases, and 17 bases separated the two germline ends. The V gene's germline CDR1 is LGHNA and CDR2 YNFKEQ. This CDR3 comprises 17 residues. CDR3 residues: CASSQSRRSAGANVLTF. The CDR3 DNA reads TGTGCCAGCAGTCAAAGTAGGCGGTCTGCTGGGGCCAACGTCCTGACTTTC.

This chain joins TRBV9 and TRBJ1-2; TRBD1 matches at 7 bases. Per germline, CDR1 SGDLS and CDR2 YYNGEE. The CDR3 is 15 amino acids. Trimming removed 0 bases from V and 2 bases from J; junction bases left unmatched: 4. CDR3 loop: CASSVEGRGNYGYTF. CDR3 sequence (DNA): TGTGCCAGCAGCGTAGAGGGCAGGGGGAACTATGGCTACACCTTC.

J is TRBJ1-5 and V is TRBV4-2; 8 bases are shared with TRBD1. J was trimmed by 5 bases and V by 0 bases; bases with no gene match: 9. This CDR3 is built from 17 residues. The germline gives CDR1 LGHNA, CDR2 YNFKEQ. The CDR3 reads CASSQDWDRRGDQPQHF. DNA of the CDR3: TGTGCCAGCAGCCAAGATTGGGACAGGCGAGGTGATCAGCCCCAGCATTTT.

As for this clone: A read error may produce the germline difference seen at one junction end. DNA for the CDR3: TGTGCCAGCAGTACCGACGGGTACAATGAGCAGTTCTTC. Protein product: CASSTDGYNEQFF. This chain uses TRBV19 with TRBJ2-1; no reliable D call. Germline V CDR1 and CDR2: LNHDA, SQIVND (reference sequence). The CDR3 has 13 amino acids.

This chain connects TRBV6-6 to TRBJ2-6; maybe TRBD2 (5 bases). From germline, CDR1 is MNHNY and CDR2 SVGAGI (reference sequence). The CDR3 extends over 16 amino acids. The V and J ends lost 2 bases and 1 base respectively, with 9 bases between them. The CDR3 reads CASSYGSLSGANVLTF. CDR3 DNA: TGTGCCAGCAGTTACGGGAGTTTATCTGGGGCCAACGTCCTGACTTTC.

The gene calls are TRBV5-1 and TRBJ2-1; the match to TRBD2 covers 10 bases. The trim removed 4 bases at V and 0 bases at J, leaving 7 bases unmatched. CDR3 length: 17 residues. The germline gives CDR1 SGHRS, CDR2 YFSETQ. Here the CDR3 DNA reads TGCGCCAGCAGCGCCGGACTAGCGGCTAGCTCCTACAATGAGCAGTTCTTC. It translates to CASSAGLAASSYNEQFF.

V usage is TRBV28 and J usage is TRBJ2-2, with D possibly TRBD2 on 6 matching bases. The CDR3 extends over 16 amino acids. CDR1 MDHEN and CDR2 SYDVKM come from the germline V gene. Trimming took off 3 bases at V and 5 bases at J, with 16 bases between the two ends. This CDR3 is CASSLAFSGGTGELFF. In nucleotides, the CDR3 is TGTGCCAGCAGTTTGGCCTTCTCCGGGGGAACCGGGGAGCTGTTTTTT.

The chain carries TRBV11-2 and TRBJ1-3, with TRBD1 as a possible D gene (6 bases). The germline V gene encodes CDR1 SGHAT and CDR2 FQNNGV. The V gene lost 4 bases and the J gene lost 2 bases, with 9 bases spanning the gap. The CDR3 is 14 residues long. The CDR3 region has the DNA TGTGCCAGCAGCTCCAGGGGAACTGGAAACACCATATATTTT. Its translation: CASSSRGTGNTIYF. Looking up the rest from reference TRBV11-2 and TRBJ1-3 gives the full variable domain: EAGVAQSPRYKIIEKRQSVAFWCNPISGHATLYWYQQILGQGPKLLIQFQNNGVVDDSQLPKDRFSAERLKGVDSTLKIQPAKLEDSAVYLCASSSRGTGNTIYFGEGSWLTVV.

CDR3 loop: CASSRWAGGGYEQYF. In nucleotides, the CDR3 is TGCGCCAGCAGCCGATGGGCGGGAGGAGGCTACGAGCAGTACTTC. The rearrangement uses TRBV4-1 and TRBJ2-7; 8 positions agree with TRBD2. J gave up 3 bases and V 4 bases, and 8 bases lay outside the gene matches. The CDR3 length is 15 residues. The germline V gene has CDR1 MGHRA and CDR2 YSYEKL.